This T cell receptor beta chain was identified during a study of brain T cells in children with intractable seizures. Germline V gene lookup returns CDR1 SGDLS and CDR2 YYNGEE. V shed 0 bases, J shed 3 bases, and the junction held 11 bases outside the gene matches. CDR3 size: 18 residues. The data were produced by immunoSEQ multiplex PCR, yet TCRdb's version contains in-frame clones alone and is incomplete. The sample has 340,000 or so clones, about 93% seen once; the top ten hold 4.5% to 7%. The time point here: blood from clinic visit 5 months post-surgery; TSC patient then seizure free. Surgery cases with the highest brain T cell transcript signatures were chosen for sequencing.

The starting material was peripheral blood, obtained 4 to 5 months after surgery. The clonotype comes from a boy in the first two years of life with tuberous sclerosis and intractable seizures. This chain uses TRBV9 with TRBJ2-1; 8 nucleotides align to TRBD2. The CDR3 region is CASSVATPKRGIYNEQFF. DNA for the CDR3: TGTGCCAGCAGCGTAGCTACCCCCAAGCGGGGGATCTACAATGAGCAGTTCTTC.